This TCR beta chain is drawn from a study of T cell changes during pregnancy in multiple sclerosis. The table came from immunoSEQ multiplex PCR; TCRdb's copy has only in-frame clones and leaves some out. The table has 45,000 or so clones, roughly 91% seen once. Germline CDR1 is SEHNR and CDR2 is FQNEAQ (reference sequence). Between the trimmed V and J ends, which lost 4 bases and 2 bases, there was a span of 17 bases. CDR3 length equals 17 residues. V is TRBV7-9 and J is TRBJ1-4; possible D gene TRBD1, 6 bases. The sequence was obtained from a female donor with multiple sclerosis, enrolled in a pregnancy study. What was sequenced was PBMCs (not recorded whether the cells were cultured). The CDR3 DNA reads as TGTGCCAGCAGCTCACTTACTCGGACAGCTACTAATGAAAAACTGTTTTTT. This sequence encodes CASSSLTRTATNEKLFF. The complete variable domain, with remaining parts taken from reference TRBV7-9 and TRBJ1-4, reads DTGVSQNPRHKITKRGQNVTFRCDPISEHNRLYWYRQTLGQGPEFLTYFQNEAQLEKSRLLSDRFSAERPKGSFSTLEIQRTEQGDSAMYLCASSSLTRTATNEKLFFGSGTQLSVL.